This T cell receptor (beta chain) was recorded in a study of blood T cell repertoires in COVID-19. Study information: Samples taken during acute and convalescent COVID-19 were collected in the United States, Italy and Spain.

The study recruited people aged roughly 18 to 95 years across some 23 US areas. Self-reported history from a screening survey and questionnaire set each donor's cohort. Germline V gene lookup returns CDR1 LNHDA and CDR2 SQIVND (reference sequence). CDR3 length: 12 amino acids. Trimming shortened V by 3 bases and J by 6 bases, and 9 bases separated the two germline ends. Original processing methods: Amplification from reference gene primers served as the basis for estimated nucleated cell counts. This table comes from immunoSEQ multiplex PCR, and its TCRdb copy is limited to in-frame clones, with some not included. The V and J calls and clone size come from that table; D and trimming were worked out from the DNA. The sample has around 430,000 clones, 80% to 90% seen once. This clone has only a few counts.

The specimen was PBMCs or T cells enriched from blood (not recorded which). The genes are TRBV19 and TRBJ2-7; D perhaps matches TRBD2 (6 bases). This TCR was sampled from a woman between 45 and 60 years old who had recovered from COVID-19. CDR3 protein: CASSMEGSEQYF. CDR3 nucleotide sequence: TGTGCCAGTAGTATGGAGGGTTCCGAGCAGTACTTC.